One sample yielded the 5 T cell receptor beta chains listed below, sequenced in a study of identical twins (dated by TCRdb to 2016 to 2017). The library was generated by 5' RACE. Sequenced on an Illumina HiSeq 2000. The raw public reads went through TCRdb reprocessing: fastp at Q25, MiXCR clone calling, in-frame beta chains kept. A single entry per CDR3 protein holds the most common genes and DNA from its merged rows. The sample table holds about 1.7 million distinct CDR3 sequences, of which around 33% were seen once. The ten top clones hold approximately 0.25% of the sample. The material sequenced was cord blood. These receptor sequences come from a newborn girl in good health.

V is TRBV6-1 and J is TRBJ1-1; maybe TRBD1 (5 bases). CDR1 is MNHNS and CDR2 is SASEGT in the germline V gene. This CDR3 has 15 amino acids. The V and J ends lost 3 bases and 4 bases respectively, with 15 bases between them. The chain's CDR3 is CASSENPGSPTEAFF. In nucleotides, the CDR3 is TGTGCCAGCAGTGAGAACCCAGGGTCGCCCACTGAAGCTTTCTTT.

This clonotype was found once. The chain is built from TRBV6-6 and TRBJ1-2, with no clear D. CDR3 length: 13 amino acids. In germline, CDR1 is MNHNY, CDR2 SVGAGI (reference sequence). Trimming took off 2 bases at V and 5 bases at J, with 9 bases between the two ends. Here the CDR3 DNA reads TGTGCCAGCAGTTACGGCGGGGAGTATGGCTACACCTTC. This sequence encodes CASSYGGEYGYTF.

The chain uses TRBV6-6 and TRBJ2-5; 11 bases match TRBD1. Germline V gives CDR1 MNHNY, CDR2 SVGAGI (reference sequence). V lost 2 bases to trimming and J lost 1 base; unmatched junction nucleotides: 0. The CDR3 covers 15 residues. As DNA, the CDR3 is TGTGCCAGCAGTTACGGGACAGGGGGCCAAGAGACCCAGTACTTC. Amino acid sequence: CASSYGTGGQETQYF.

This clonotype was observed a handful of times. The V call is TRBV29-1, the J call TRBJ1-2; D unclear. V was shortened by 6 bases and J by 3 bases, with 8 bases between the two germline ends. Germline V gene lookup returns CDR1 SQVTM and CDR2 ANQGSEA. CDR3 length: 11 amino acids. CDR3 coding DNA: TGCAGCGTACGAGGTGACTATGGCTACACCTTC. It encodes CSVRGDYGYTF.

The chain has TRBV14 and TRBJ2-7; no clear D. Germline loops: CDR1 SGHDN, CDR2 FVKESK. The germline V and J ends were trimmed by 4 bases and 0 bases, with 16 bases remaining between them. CDR3 size: 16 residues. In nucleotides, the CDR3 is TGTGCCAGCAGCCGTTCCGGCGCTCCGAGCTCCTACGAGCAGTACTTC. Encoded protein: CASSRSGAPSSYEQYF.